A selection of T cell receptor beta chains follows, all from one sample in a study of shared clonotypes between healthy human individuals. The assay was immunoSEQ multiplex PCR, and TCRdb's table has in-frame clones only and misses some. The repertoire includes a few million clones, 80% to 95% of them detected once, and around 0.4% sits in the top ten. The source material was naive CD4+ T cells from PBMCs. The source of these receptors is a man aged 18 to 30 in good health. Some clones in this sample may be carry-over from other donors' samples. CDR3s include the opening cysteine and the closing phenylalanine or tryptophan. The D gene is left open where the match is weak. Size is omitted from some rows. Given values are once, few, many or a class for expanded clones.

>NA|TRBD2|TRBJ2-5|TRBV15
TGTGCCACCAGAATGGGGACTAGCCTGTACCAAGAGACCCAGTACTTC
CATRMGTSLYQETQYF
>NA|NA|TRBJ2-7|TRBV2
TGTGCCACCAGGCCCTATTACGAGCAGTACTTC
CATRPYYEQYF
>NA|TRBD2|TRBJ2-7|TRBV7-3
TGTGCCAGCAGGGGACTAGCGGGAGTGAGGAACGAGCAGTACTTC
CASRGLAGVRNEQYF
>NA|NA|TRBJ2-7|TRBV7-8
TGTGCCAGCAGCTTAGGGCAGGGCGGTTACGAGCAGTACTTC
CASSLGQGGYEQYF
>NA|NA|TRBJ2-3|TRBV5-5
TGTGCCAGCAGCGGGCGGGGTGGCACAGATACGCAGTATTTT
CASSGRGGTDTQYF
>NA|NA|TRBJ2-2|TRBV11-1
TGTGCCAGCAGCTTAGCTACAGATAACACCGGGGAGCTGTTTTTT
CASSLATDNTGELFF
>NA|NA|TRBJ2-1|TRBV4-2
TGTGCCAGCAGCCAAGATTTGAGCTTCTACAATGAGCAGTTCTTC
CASSQDLSFYNEQFF
>few|NA|TRBJ1-1|TRBV28
TGTGCCAGCAGATTTCGTCGGGGGAACACTGAAGCTTTCTTT
CASRFRRGNTEAFF
>NA|NA|TRBJ2-5|TRBV7-2
TGTGCCAGCAGCCTTCAGGGGCCGCTTCACCAAGAGACCCAGTACTTC
CASSLQGPLHQETQYF
>once|NA|TRBJ2-7|TRBV5-1
TGCGCCAGCAGCTTGGCCTTGGGATACGAGCAGTACTTC
CASSLALGYEQYF
>NA|TRBD1|TRBJ1-5|TRBV5-1
TGCGCCAGCAGCTTGGGGGACAGGTCCGATCCCCAGCATTTT
CASSLGDRSDPQHF
>NA|NA|TRBJ2-2|TRBV7-7
TGTGCCAGCGGAAAGGGGGGAGCGGCGAACACCGGGGAGCTGTTTTTT
CASGKGGAANTGELFF
>NA|TRBD1|TRBJ1-4|TRBV2
TGTGCCAGCAGTGGACAGGGGGGGGAAAAACTGTTTTTT
CASSGQGGEKLFF
>NA|NA|TRBJ1-1|TRBV2
TGTGCCAGCATTTTAAGGGGGGACACTGAAGCTTTCTTT
CASILRGDTEAFF
>NA|NA|TRBJ2-1|TRBV4-1
TGCGCCAGCAGCCGCCTCCCGGGTACGGTGTCCTCCTACAATGAGCAGTTCTTC
CASSRLPGTVSSYNEQFF
>once|NA|TRBJ2-7|TRBV18
TGTGCCAGCTCACCAAGTACAGTTTACGAGCAGTACTTC
CASSPSTVYEQYF
>NA|NA|TRBJ1-2|TRBV6-5
TGTGCCAGCAGTTACTCGTTGGCCTCGGGGTTAAATAGCTACACCTTC
CASSYSLASGLNSYTF
>NA|NA|TRBJ2-6|TRBV5-1
TGCGCCAGCAGCGTGGGCCTAGGGGCCTCTGGGGCCAACGTCCTGACTTTC
CASSVGLGASGANVLTF
>NA|TRBD2|TRBJ2-3|TRBV6-5
TGTGCCAGCAACCCTAGCGGGAGCACAGATACGCAGTATTTT
CASNPSGSTDTQYF
>NA|TRBD1|TRBJ1-4|TRBV28
TGTGCCAGCGTGGATCGCAGGGGGAATGAAAAACTGTTTTTT
CASVDRRGNEKLFF
>NA|NA|TRBJ1-2|TRBV11-3
TGTGCCAGCAGCTTATTGTGGACCGGGGCCTATGGCTACACCTTC
CASSLLWTGAYGYTF
>few|NA|TRBJ2-7|TRBV21-1
TGTGCCAGCAGCAAATGCTCGGGCCGAAGACCCTACGAGCAGTACTTC
CASSKCSGRRPYEQYF
>NA|NA|TRBJ1-2|TRBV7-2
TGTGCCAGCAGCTCCGGCAGGGGCTTGGGCTACACCTTC
CASSSGRGLGYTF
>NA|NA|TRBJ2-2|TRBV7-9
TGTGCCAGCAGCCCCCCCGGGGAGCTGTTTTTT
CASSPPGELFF
>NA|NA|TRBJ2-7|TRBV28
TGTGCCAGCAGTCCCGGGGAGTACGAGCAGTACTTC
CASSPGEYEQYF
>NA|NA|TRBJ2-1|TRBV5-1
TGCGCCAGCAGCTTGATCGTGGCGAATGAGCAGTTCTTC
CASSLIVANEQFF
>NA|TRBD1|TRBJ2-3|TRBV7-2
TGTGCCAGCAGCTTACGGGACAGGCCGGGAGATACGCAGTATTTT
CASSLRDRPGDTQYF
>NA|TRBD1|TRBJ2-7|TRBV11-2
TGTGCCAGCAGCTTAGGCGACAGGGCCTGGCGGTCCTACGAGCAGTACTTC
CASSLGDRAWRSYEQYF
>NA|TRBD2|TRBJ2-7|TRBV7-2
TGTGCCAGCAGCTTGGGACTAGCGGGTCTCTACGAGCAGTACTTC
CASSLGLAGLYEQYF
>NA|TRBD1|TRBJ1-5|TRBV6-1
TGTGCCAGCAGTGGGGGGACAGGGGACAATCAGCCCCAGCATTTT
CASSGGTGDNQPQHF
>NA|NA|TRBJ1-1|TRBV5-4
TGTGCCAGCAGCCAAAAAGCTTGGGGGGACACTGAAGCTTTCTTT
CASSQKAWGDTEAFF
>NA|NA|TRBJ1-3|TRBV25-1
TGTGCCAGCAGGGACAGCCGCAAGGCGGACACCATATATTTT
CASRDSRKADTIYF
>NA|NA|TRBJ2-3|TRBV7-2
TGTGCCAGCAGCTTAATAGGGAGTGGCACAGATACGCAGTATTTT
CASSLIGSGTDTQYF
>NA|NA|TRBJ2-7|TRBV28
TGTGCCAGCAGATGGACAGTCGCTTCCTACGAGCAGTACTTC
CASRWTVASYEQYF
>NA|TRBD2|TRBJ2-3|TRBV9
TGTGCCAGCAGCGGACGACTAGCGGGAGCGGTAGATACGCAGTATTTT
CASSGRLAGAVDTQYF
>NA|TRBD2|TRBJ2-1|TRBV5-1
TGCGCCAGTGGACCATTAGCGGGAGGGCCTGAGCAGTTCTTC
CASGPLAGGPEQFF
>NA|NA|TRBJ2-3|TRBV11-2
TGTGCCAGCAGCTTACTTAGTGCCGGGGGTGGCCGTGCAGATACGCAGTATTTT
CASSLLSAGGGRADTQYF
>NA|NA|TRBJ1-2|TRBV5-5
TGTGCCAGCAGCGCACAGGGATTTGCTAACTATGGCTACACCTTC
CASSAQGFANYGYTF
>NA|NA|TRBJ1-1|TRBV19
TGTGCCAGTAGTATATTTGGAGGGGGGGCCACTGAAGCTTTCTTT
CASSIFGGGATEAFF
>NA|NA|TRBJ1-4|TRBV28
TGTGCCAGCAGTTATAGCGGGGAGGTAAAACTGTTTTTT
CASSYSGEVKLFF
>once|NA|TRBJ2-5|TRBV28
TGTGCCAGCAGCCAACCGGGGATTACGGAGACCCAGTACTTC
CASSQPGITETQYF
>NA|TRBD1|TRBJ2-7|TRBV14
TGTGCCAGCAGCCAGAGGCCAGGGGGCAACGAGCAGTACTTC
CASSQRPGGNEQYF
>NA|NA|TRBJ2-6|TRBV5-1
TGCGCCAGCAGCTTGGCCCCGAGGTCAGGGGCCAACGTCCTGACTTTC
CASSLAPRSGANVLTF
>NA|TRBD1|TRBJ2-3|TRBV28
TGTGCCAGCAGTCCCGGACAGGGAGGAGATACGCAGTATTTT
CASSPGQGGDTQYF
>once|NA|TRBJ2-1|TRBV5-1
TGCGCCAGCAGCTTGGGTCAGGGGATAAAATCCAATGAGCAGTTCTTC
CASSLGQGIKSNEQFF
>NA|NA|TRBJ1-1|TRBV28
TGTGCCAGCAGTTTGGTGGGGAGGCAGGCTTTCTTT
CASSLVGRQAFF
>NA|NA|TRBJ2-2|TRBV11-3
TGTGCCAGCAGCTTAGGACAGTCCACCGGGGAGCTGTTTTTT
CASSLGQSTGELFF
>NA|NA|TRBJ1-4|TRBV7-9
TGTGCCAGCAGCTTAGGACCCCAATCGGGTGAAAAACTGTTTTTT
CASSLGPQSGEKLFF
>once|TRBD2|TRBJ2-7|TRBV28
TGTGCCAGCAGTTTCCCTACGGGAGGGCCGTGGAAGCAGTACTTC
CASSFPTGGPWKQYF
>NA|NA|TRBJ2-2|TRBV7-3
TGTGCCAGCAGCTTAATCCCGGGAAACCGGGAGCTGTTTTTT
CASSLIPGNRELFF